A selection of T cell receptor beta chains follows, all from one sample in a study of T cells in narcolepsy. Clones were read by immunoSEQ multiplex PCR, and TCRdb kept only the in-frame ones, dropping some. Counted here are approximately 30,000 clones, around three quarters occurring once; the ten biggest clones make up around 3%. Sequencing was performed on CD45RA- memory CD4+ T cells from PBMCs. The source is a human donor with narcolepsy. The CDR3 runs from the conserved cysteine through the conserved F or W. D genes are given only for firm matches. The size entry is marked missing in some rows and otherwise reads once, few, many or a size class.

J | V | D | size | DNA | CDR3
TRBJ2-7 | TRBV7-9 | NA | few | TGTGCCAGCAGCTTAGCTTCAGCAGGGCTCTCCTACGAGCAGTACTTC | CASSLASAGLSYEQYF
TRBJ2-7 | TRBV6-5 | TRBD1 | NA | TGTGCCAGCAGGACAGGGGGAGGCTACGAGCAGTACTTC | CASRTGGGYEQYF
TRBJ1-2 | TRBV27 | TRBD1 | NA | TGTGCCAGCAGTCGGGACAGCAACTATGGCTACACCTTC | CASSRDSNYGYTF
TRBJ1-2 | TRBV5-6 | NA | NA | TGTGCCAGCAGCTTGGTAAGGGGGACTACTAACTATGGCTACACCTTC | CASSLVRGTTNYGYTF
TRBJ2-1 | TRBV2 | TRBD2 | NA | TGTGCCAGCAGTGTTAGCGGGGGCCCCGAGAATGAGCAGTTCTTC | CASSVSGGPENEQFF
TRBJ2-3 | TRBV18 | TRBD2 | NA | TGTGCCAGCTCACCATTTGCAGCGGGGGGCACAGATACGCAGTATTTT | CASSPFAAGGTDTQYF
TRBJ2-2 | TRBV18 | TRBD2 | NA | TGTGCCAGCTCACCACGACTAGCGGGGGACACCGGGGAGCTGTTTTTT | CASSPRLAGDTGELFF
TRBJ2-7 | TRBV7-2 | NA | NA | TGTGCCAGCAGCTTAGCGGGGGGTCCTTATTACGAGCAGTACTTC | CASSLAGGPYYEQYF
TRBJ1-1 | TRBV18 | TRBD1 | NA | TGTGCCAGCTCCCGTGTGGGACAGGGGGTCCCCGATGGAGCTTTCTTT | CASSRVGQGVPDGAFF
TRBJ2-2 | TRBV30 | TRBD1 | NA | TGTGCCTGGAGTGCAAACACAGGGGGCGCGGGGGCCGGGGAGCTGTTTTTT | CAWSANTGGAGAGELFF
TRBJ2-3 | TRBV5-1 | TRBD2 | NA | TGCGCCAGCCGCCAAGCGGGGTACACAGATACGCAGTATTTT | CASRQAGYTDTQYF
TRBJ1-2 | TRBV5-1 | NA | few | TGCGCCAGCAGCTTGCAAGACCCCGGGGGCTATGGCTACACCTTC | CASSLQDPGGYGYTF
TRBJ1-1 | TRBV19 | TRBD1 | NA | TGTGCCAGTAGGGACAGGCTGAACACTGAAGCTTTCTTT | CASRDRLNTEAFF
TRBJ1-5 | TRBV9 | NA | NA | TGTGCCAGCAGCGTCACCTCCTGGGGGCCCCAGCATTTT | CASSVTSWGPQHF
TRBJ2-5 | TRBV5-6 | NA | NA | TGTGCCAGCAGCGGCTACAGGGGAGGAGAGACCCAGTACTTC | CASSGYRGGETQYF
TRBJ1-4 | TRBV28 | NA | NA | TGTGCCAGCAATATTTCCCGGGCCCTTAGTGAAAAACTGTTTTTT | CASNISRALSEKLFF
TRBJ2-1 | TRBV7-9 | TRBD2 | NA | TGTGCCAGCAGCTTAGATGGTAGCGGGGGGGCGCATGAGCAGTTCTTC | CASSLDGSGGAHEQFF
TRBJ2-3 | TRBV19 | NA | NA | TGTGCCAGTAGTATAGCGGCAGATACGCAGTATTTT | CASSIAADTQYF
TRBJ1-1 | TRBV7-9 | TRBD1 | NA | TGTGCCAGCAGCATCACAGGGGGCGCTGAAGCTTTCTTT | CASSITGGAEAFF
TRBJ1-6 | TRBV7-8 | NA | few | TGTGCCAGCAGGGGCGACAGGCCTAGCTCCTATAATTCACCCCTCCACTTT | CASRGDRPSSYNSPLHF
TRBJ1-2 | TRBV11-3 | TRBD1 | NA | TGTGCCAGCAGTCTATCCGGGACAGGGGGCGCCCGCTATGGCTACACCTTC | CASSLSGTGGARYGYTF
TRBJ2-1 | TRBV5-1 | TRBD2 | NA | TGCGCCAGCAGCATCGGGACTAGCGGGGGTAATGAGCAGTTCTTC | CASSIGTSGGNEQFF
TRBJ2-2 | TRBV7-9 | TRBD1 | NA | TGTGCCAGCAGCTTTTACAGGGGGACGAACACCGGGGAGCTGTTTTTT | CASSFYRGTNTGELFF
TRBJ2-7 | TRBV5-4 | TRBD1 | NA | TGTGCCAGCAGCTGGGACAGGGGGATCGAGCAGTACTTC | CASSWDRGIEQYF